These T cell receptor beta chains were read from a single sample in a study of T cell responses to AZD1222 COVID-19 vaccine. Only in-frame clones appear in the TCRdb table, and some are missing; sequencing was by immunoSEQ multiplex PCR. This table has approximately 90,000 clones, around 90% appearing once. The source material was peripheral blood, sampled on day 0 of AZD1222 vaccination. These receptors were collected from an adult in good health. CDR3s include the opening cysteine and the closing phenylalanine or tryptophan. D genes are given only for firm matches. Clone size appears in some rows only: once, few, many, or a class for an expanded clone.

V gene: TRBV4-3
D gene: NA
J gene: TRBJ2-7
clone size: NA
CDR3 protein: CASSQDAGGRLTSYEQYF
CDR3 DNA: TGCGCCAGCAGCCAAGATGCGGGCGGCAGACTAACATCCTACGAGCAGTACTTC

V gene: TRBV6-5
D gene: NA
J gene: TRBJ2-2
clone size: NA
CDR3 protein: CASSRTHAGELFF
CDR3 DNA: TGTGCCAGCAGTAGAACACATGCCGGGGAGCTGTTTTTT

V gene: TRBV7-9
D gene: NA
J gene: TRBJ1-1
clone size: NA
CDR3 protein: CASSLPGAPRTEAFF
CDR3 DNA: TGTGCCAGCAGCCTACCCGGGGCCCCGCGGACTGAAGCTTTCTTT

V gene: TRBV6-5
D gene: NA
J gene: TRBJ1-4
clone size: NA
CDR3 protein: CASRTGREEEKLFF
CDR3 DNA: TGTGCCAGCAGGACCGGCAGGGAAGAAGAAAAACTGTTTTTT

V gene: TRBV7-9
D gene: TRBD1
J gene: TRBJ2-7
clone size: NA
CDR3 protein: CASSFPRDRATTVRYEQYF
CDR3 DNA: TGTGCCAGCAGCTTCCCCCGGGACAGGGCGACTACGGTCCGCTACGAGCAGTACTTC

V gene: TRBV4-3
D gene: TRBD1
J gene: TRBJ2-2
clone size: NA
CDR3 protein: CASSQGGQGWTGELFF
CDR3 DNA: TGCGCCAGCAGCCAAGGAGGACAGGGTTGGACCGGGGAGCTGTTTTTT

V gene: TRBV2
D gene: NA
J gene: TRBJ2-7
clone size: once
CDR3 protein: CASSDGGLSSYEQYF
CDR3 DNA: TGTGCCAGCAGTGATGGGGGGCTTAGCTCCTACGAGCAGTACTTC

V gene: TRBV19
D gene: NA
J gene: TRBJ1-2
clone size: NA
CDR3 protein: CASSIDLDSIYGYTF
CDR3 DNA: TGTGCCAGTAGTATAGATCTGGACAGCATCTATGGCTACACCTTC

V gene: TRBV6-5
D gene: NA
J gene: TRBJ1-2
clone size: NA
CDR3 protein: CASSYRHEVNYGYTF
CDR3 DNA: TGTGCCAGCAGTTACCGCCATGAGGTTAACTATGGCTACACCTTC

V gene: TRBV7-9
D gene: NA
J gene: TRBJ2-7
clone size: NA
CDR3 protein: CAAENGYEQYF
CDR3 DNA: TGTGCCGCTGAAAACGGCTACGAGCAGTACTTC

V gene: TRBV6-5
D gene: NA
J gene: TRBJ1-5
clone size: once
CDR3 protein: CASSYSEASNQPQHF
CDR3 DNA: TGTGCCAGCAGTTACTCGGAGGCGAGCAATCAGCCCCAGCATTTT

V gene: TRBV3-1/TRBV3-2
D gene: NA
J gene: TRBJ1-6
clone size: NA
CDR3 protein: CASSPEAYNSPLHF
CDR3 DNA: TGTGCCAGCAGCCCAGAGGCCTATAATTCACCCCTCCACTTT

V gene: TRBV7-2
D gene: NA
J gene: TRBJ2-7
clone size: NA
CDR3 protein: CASSLEGRVAPRYEQYF
CDR3 DNA: TGTGCCAGCAGCTTGGAGGGGCGGGTAGCGCCGCGCTACGAGCAGTACTTC

V gene: TRBV5-1
D gene: NA
J gene: TRBJ2-7
clone size: NA
CDR3 protein: CASSREVGIEYF
CDR3 DNA: TGCGCCAGCAGCCGAGAGGTAGGAATTGAGTACTTC

V gene: TRBV9
D gene: NA
J gene: TRBJ1-4
clone size: NA
CDR3 protein: CASSPGPGQGDEKLFF
CDR3 DNA: TGTGCCAGCAGCCCGGGGCCGGGGCAGGGCGATGAAAAACTGTTTTTT

V gene: TRBV29-1
D gene: NA
J gene: TRBJ2-7
clone size: NA
CDR3 protein: CSVAGGPYEQYF
CDR3 DNA: TGCAGCGTTGCGGGGGGCCCCTACGAGCAGTACTTC

V gene: TRBV5-1
D gene: TRBD1
J gene: TRBJ1-4
clone size: once
CDR3 protein: CASSDRTGGDEKLFF
CDR3 DNA: TGCGCCAGCAGCGACCGGACAGGGGGGGATGAAAAACTGTTTTTT

V gene: TRBV15
D gene: TRBD1
J gene: TRBJ1-3
clone size: NA
CDR3 protein: CATSSGTGPGNTIYF
CDR3 DNA: TGTGCCACCAGCTCGGGGACAGGGCCTGGAAACACCATATATTTT

V gene: TRBV4-3
D gene: NA
J gene: TRBJ1-5
clone size: NA
CDR3 protein: CASSQDGGDQPQHF
CDR3 DNA: TGCGCCAGCAGCCAAGATGGGGGGGATCAGCCCCAGCATTTT

V gene: TRBV5-1
D gene: NA
J gene: TRBJ2-3
clone size: NA
CDR3 protein: CASSYTGTDTQYF
CDR3 DNA: TGCGCCAGCAGCTACACAGGCACAGATACGCAGTATTTT

V gene: TRBV7-9
D gene: NA
J gene: TRBJ1-6
clone size: NA
CDR3 protein: CASSRYRGDNSPLHF
CDR3 DNA: TGTGCCAGCAGCCGATACCGGGGAGATAATTCACCCCTCCACTTT

V gene: TRBV28
D gene: NA
J gene: TRBJ1-1
clone size: NA
CDR3 protein: CASIGQLNTEAFF
CDR3 DNA: TGTGCCAGCATAGGCCAACTGAACACTGAAGCTTTCTTT

V gene: TRBV27
D gene: NA
J gene: TRBJ1-2
clone size: NA
CDR3 protein: CASSLGNRAGGYTF
CDR3 DNA: TGTGCCAGCAGTTTAGGAAACAGGGCGGGCGGCTACACCTTC

V gene: TRBV18
D gene: NA
J gene: TRBJ2-3
clone size: NA
CDR3 protein: CASSPPQMADTQYF
CDR3 DNA: TGTGCCAGCTCACCACCGCAAATGGCAGATACGCAGTATTTT

V gene: TRBV19
D gene: NA
J gene: TRBJ1-2
clone size: NA
CDR3 protein: CASSGQGLYGYTF
CDR3 DNA: TGTGCCAGTAGTGGGCAGGGGCTATATGGCTACACCTTC